This T cell receptor beta chain was observed in a study of chemoradiotherapy in HPV16-positive cancers. Findings and limits, study-wide: During treatment, candidate HPV-specific clones and E7-related motifs expanded in tumor.

On this clone: Antigen unknown.

Data came from immunoSEQ multiplex PCR; TCRdb stores just in-frame clones and leaves some out. The profile shows about 6,200 clones, approximately 80% of them singletons. Trimming removed 2 bases from V and 4 bases from J; junction bases left unmatched: 10. Germline V gene lookup returns CDR1 SNHLY and CDR2 FYNNEI. The CDR3 spans 16 residues. The clonotype comes from a human donor with HPV-associated anogenital cancer. V usage is TRBV2 and J usage is TRBJ2-7; 8 bases align to TRBD1. The source material was tumor tissue, sampled from a patient who underwent chemoradiotherapy. CDR3 region: CASSEFRTGQSYEQYF. The CDR3 bases are TGTGCCAGCAGTGAATTTAGGACAGGGCAATCTTACGAGCAGTACTTC.